These T cell receptor beta chains were read from a single sample in a study of blood T cells in healthy people across ages. MiXCR, run by TCRdb on the 5' RACE reads, gives a single entry per CDR3 protein. The table has about 640,000 distinct CDR3 sequences, 58% seen once. Sequencing used blood. The receptors come from a man between 60 and 75 years old in good health. CDR3s include the opening cysteine and the closing phenylalanine or tryptophan. The order of the fields is clone size, J gene, V gene, D gene, CDR3 DNA, CDR3 protein. A D gene is named only where the DNA matches it firmly. The size field is filled for only some rows; it gives once, few, many or a size class.

>.|TRBJ2-5|TRBV6-5|.
TGTGCCAGCAGTTACTCAGGTGTAAGGGAGGAGACCCAGTACTTC
CASSYSGVREETQYF
>.|TRBJ1-2|TRBV10-3|TRBD1
TGTGCCATCAGCGACCGGGACAGGGTGTATGGCTACACCTTC
CAISDRDRVYGYTF
>.|TRBJ2-1|TRBV10-3|TRBD1
TGTGCCATCGGAGACAGGGACCTCTCCTACAATGAGCAGTTCTTC
CAIGDRDLSYNEQFF
>.|TRBJ1-6|TRBV20-1|TRBD1
TGCAGTGCTAGAGACCCTACAGGGGAGAGAAGGAATTCACCCCTCCACTTT
CSARDPTGERRNSPLHF
>.|TRBJ2-1|TRBV5-1|TRBD2
TGCGCCAGTGCCAGAGGACTAGCGGGGAATGAGCAGTTCTTC
CASARGLAGNEQFF
>few|TRBJ2-3|TRBV6-5|.
TGTGCCAGCAGGCCGGGACTGTCGGTCCCCCCAGATACGCAGTATTTT
CASRPGLSVPPDTQYF
>few|TRBJ2-7|TRBV4-1|TRBD2
TGCGCCAGCAGCCTAACTAGCGGGGCAGGGGGGGTGTCCTACGAGCAGTACTTC
CASSLTSGAGGVSYEQYF
>.|TRBJ2-1|TRBV4-1|TRBD2
TGCGCCAGCAGCCAAGATCGGGCTAGCGGGGGAGTCAACAATGAGCAGTTCTTC
CASSQDRASGGVNNEQFF
>.|TRBJ2-1|TRBV5-1|TRBD1
TGCGCCAGCAGCTTGGGACCGCAGGGGGCCCTCAATGAGCAGTTCTTC
CASSLGPQGALNEQFF
>.|TRBJ2-5|TRBV21-1|.
TGTGCCAGCACCCCAGGGTTAGAGCAGTACTTC
CASTPGLEQYF
>few|TRBJ2-7|TRBV6-1|TRBD1
TGTGCCAGCAGTCACCGGGACAGGCCCTACGAGCAGTACTTC
CASSHRDRPYEQYF
>many|TRBJ2-7|TRBV18|.
TGTGCCAGCTCACCAGGGGGGCAGGTGGGCGAGCAGTACTTC
CASSPGGQVGEQYF
>.|TRBJ1-2|TRBV27|.
TGTGCCAGCAGGGACACCTCTAACTATGGCTACACCTTC
CASRDTSNYGYTF
>.|TRBJ2-5|TRBV20-1|TRBD2
TGCAGTGCTACTAGCGGGGGGGCCTCAGAGACCCAGTACTTC
CSATSGGASETQYF
>.|TRBJ2-5|TRBV12-3/TRBV12-4|TRBD1
TGTGCCAGCAGAAGACAGGGTTCGAAAGAGACCCAGTACTTC
CASRRQGSKETQYF
>.|TRBJ2-4|TRBV3-1|.
TGTGCCAGCAGCCAAGGCCCCGGGGACCCGCGGGACATTCAGTACTTC
CASSQGPGDPRDIQYF
>.|TRBJ2-1|TRBV20-1|TRBD2
TGCAGTGCTAGAGCCACTAGCGGGGGGTACAATGAGCAGTTCTTC
CSARATSGGYNEQFF
>once|TRBJ1-1|TRBV4-2|.
TGTGCCAGCAGCCGAGAGGGAAGGAACACTGAAGCTTTCTTT
CASSREGRNTEAFF
>.|TRBJ2-5|TRBV6-1|TRBD2
TGTGCCAGCACTCAACTAGCGGGGGGGCCTGGGAATGAGCAGTACTTC
CASTQLAGGPGNEQYF
>.|TRBJ2-5|TRBV5-5|TRBD1
TGTGCCAGCAGACCCGGGACAGGGGTCGAGACCCAGTACTTC
CASRPGTGVETQYF
>.|TRBJ1-6|TRBV6-2/TRBV6-3|.
TGTGCCAGCAGCTGGGACATGAGCTCCTATAATTCACCCCTCCACTTT
CASSWDMSSYNSPLHF
>.|TRBJ2-5|TRBV10-3|TRBD1
TGTGCCATCAGTGACCGGGGACAGGGGCATGGCCAGTACTTC
CAISDRGQGHGQYF